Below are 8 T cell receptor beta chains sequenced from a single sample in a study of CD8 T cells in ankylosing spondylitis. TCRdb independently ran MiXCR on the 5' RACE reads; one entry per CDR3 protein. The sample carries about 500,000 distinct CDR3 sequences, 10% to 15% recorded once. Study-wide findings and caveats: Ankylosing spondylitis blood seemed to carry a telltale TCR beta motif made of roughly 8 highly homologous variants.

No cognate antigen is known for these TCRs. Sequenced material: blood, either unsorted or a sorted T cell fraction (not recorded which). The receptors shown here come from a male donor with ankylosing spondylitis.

This CDR3 reads CTSSWSTTYEQYF. DNA of the CDR3: TGTACCAGCAGCTGGTCAACTACCTACGAGCAGTACTTC. The chain couples TRBV7-2 to TRBJ2-7; D not certain. V was cut by 4 bases and J by 2 bases, with 9 bases left in between. Germline V gene data show CDR1 as SGHTA and CDR2 as FQGNSA. The CDR3 has 13 amino acids.

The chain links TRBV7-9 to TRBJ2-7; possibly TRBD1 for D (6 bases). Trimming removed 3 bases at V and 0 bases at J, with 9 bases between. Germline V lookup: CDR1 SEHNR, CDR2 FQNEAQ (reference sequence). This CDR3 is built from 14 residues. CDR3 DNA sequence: TGTGCCAGCAGCTTTTGGGGGCCCTCCTACGAGCAGTACTTC. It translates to CASSFWGPSYEQYF.

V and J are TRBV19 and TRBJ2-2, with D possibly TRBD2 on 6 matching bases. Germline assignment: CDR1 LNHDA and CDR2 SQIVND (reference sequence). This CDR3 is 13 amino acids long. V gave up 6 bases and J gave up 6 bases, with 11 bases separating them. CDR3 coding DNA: TGTGCCAGTAGGTTCGGGGAGGCCGGGGAGCTGTTTTTT. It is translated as CASRFGEAGELFF.

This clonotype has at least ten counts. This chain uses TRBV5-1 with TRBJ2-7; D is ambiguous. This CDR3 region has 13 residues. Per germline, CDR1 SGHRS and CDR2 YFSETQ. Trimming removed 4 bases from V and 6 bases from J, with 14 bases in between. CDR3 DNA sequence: TGCGCCAGCAGCCCGTTTGGGCAGAGCGAGCAGTACTTC. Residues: CASSPFGQSEQYF.

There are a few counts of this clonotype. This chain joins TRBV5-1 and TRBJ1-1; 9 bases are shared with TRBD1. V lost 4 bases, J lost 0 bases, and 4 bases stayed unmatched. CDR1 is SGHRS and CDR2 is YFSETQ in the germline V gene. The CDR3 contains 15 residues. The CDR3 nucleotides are TGCGCCAGCAGCCACGGACAGGGGATGAACACTGAAGCTTTCTTT. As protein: CASSHGQGMNTEAFF.

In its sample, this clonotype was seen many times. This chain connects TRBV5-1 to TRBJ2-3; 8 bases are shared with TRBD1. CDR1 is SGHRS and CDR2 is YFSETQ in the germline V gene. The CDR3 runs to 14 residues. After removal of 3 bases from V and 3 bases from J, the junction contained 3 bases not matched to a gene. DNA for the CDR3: TGCGCCAGCAGCTCGGGACAGGCGACAGATACGCAGTATTTT. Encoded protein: CASSSGQATDTQYF.

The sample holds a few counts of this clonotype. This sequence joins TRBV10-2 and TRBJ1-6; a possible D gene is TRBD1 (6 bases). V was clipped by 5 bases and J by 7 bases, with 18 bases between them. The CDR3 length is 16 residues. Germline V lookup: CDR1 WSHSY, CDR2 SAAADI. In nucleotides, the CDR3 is TGCGCCAGCAGTCTAGACAGGACATTAGGGAATTCACCCCTCCACTTT. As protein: CASSLDRTLGNSPLHF.

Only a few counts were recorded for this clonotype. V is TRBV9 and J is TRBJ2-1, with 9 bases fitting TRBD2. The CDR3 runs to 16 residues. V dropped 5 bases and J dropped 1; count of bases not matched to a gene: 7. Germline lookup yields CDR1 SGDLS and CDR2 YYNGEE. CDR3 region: CASSPSSGISYNEQFF. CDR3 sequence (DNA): TGTGCCAGCAGTCCCTCTAGCGGGATATCCTACAATGAGCAGTTCTTC.